What follows is one T cell receptor beta chain and its context. Its antigen remains unknown. This sample was included in a study of blood T cells in healthy people across ages. Whenever a sample was processed, at least 6.5 million PBMCs were isolated. General observations from the study: With naive T cell percentage, TCR beta diversity showed a strong correlation. In long-lived donors, naive CD4+ cell counts and diversity exceeded those of aged donors.

Then a second PCR, running about 6 to 11 cycles, was carried out with a sample-barcoded 5' primer and a J-beta primer mix. With 12 random nucleotides, a template-switch adaptor tagged each individual cDNA molecule. TCRdb analysed the 5' RACE reads with MiXCR anew, one entry per CDR3 protein. The sample has almost 1 million distinct CDR3 sequences; approximately 50% are singletons. Per the germline V gene, CDR1 is MNHEY and CDR2 is SVGAGI. The CDR3 contains 14 residues. With 6 bases removed from V and 6 bases from J, the gap between germline ends came to 16 bases. What was sequenced was blood. The clonotype originates from an older woman in good health. The V gene is TRBV6-5, the J gene TRBJ2-3; a possible D gene is TRBD2 (5 bases). The chain's CDR3 is CASSRGYGGDTQYF. CDR3 coding DNA: TGTGCCAGCAGCCGAGGCTACGGCGGGGATACGCAGTATTTT.